This T cell receptor beta chain was captured in a study of tumor and adjacent non-tumor tissue in lung cancer. In the study overall: Stage I to III disease affected 9 to 10 men and several women aged about 31 to 80. Study outcomes and limitations: Compared with tumor, normal lung showed significantly lower TCR diversity.

There are many counts of this clonotype. Its antigen remains unidentified. This sample's RNA came from whole unsorted tissue. The normal lung tissue was taken more than 3 cm from the tumor edge. Trimming removed 4 bases from V and 1 base from J, with 16 bases in between. The CDR3 runs to 15 residues. The V gene's germline CDR1 is GTSNPN and CDR2 SVGIG (reference sequence). Three rounds of nested PCR, following a modified ARM-PCR protocol, produced the TCRbeta library. One entry per CDR3 protein, called by TCRdb with MiXCR from the multiplex PCR reads. The sample contains 40,000 to 60,000 distinct CDR3 sequences, around 59% of which appear only once.

The material sequenced was distant non-tumor lung tissue. The V call is TRBV30, the J call TRBJ2-5; perhaps TRBD2 as D (5 bases). The TCR originated in a woman in her sixties or seventies with non-small cell lung cancer. CDR3 residues: CAWMAFSGAQETQYF. For the CDR3, the DNA is TGTGCCTGGATGGCCTTCAGCGGTGCCCAAGAGACCCAGTACTTC. Based on the CDR3 plus reference TRBV30 and TRBJ2-5, the full variable domain is SQTIHQWPATLVQPVGSPLSLECTVEGTSNPNLYWYRQAAGRGLQLLFYSVGIGQISSEVPQNLSASRPQDRQFILSSKKLLLSDSGFYLCAWMAFSGAQETQYFGPGTRLLVL.